Below are 31 T cell receptor beta chains sequenced from a single sample in a study of blood T cell repertoires in COVID-19. Data came from immunoSEQ multiplex PCR; TCRdb stores just in-frame clones and leaves some out. The data show 200,000 to 250,000 clones, 70% to 85% seen once. Sequencing was done on a sample of peripheral blood. These receptors all come from a woman of 80 years or more with acute or convalescent COVID-19.

The chain carries TRBV3-1 (or the pseudogene TRBV3-2) and TRBJ1-2, with no clear D. The V and J ends lost 2 bases and 4 bases respectively, with 11 bases between them. CDR3 length equals 14 residues. Germline V CDR1 and CDR2: LGHDT, YNNKEL (reference sequence). The chain's CDR3 is CASSQFSGIYGYTF. CDR3 in DNA: TGTGCCAGCAGCCAATTTTCGGGTATCTATGGCTACACCTTC.

The V call is TRBV24-1, the J call TRBJ2-5; 7 bases fit TRBD1. This CDR3 spans 18 amino acids. V was clipped by 2 bases and J by 2 bases; unmatched bases: 13. Germline lookup yields CDR1 KGHDR and CDR2 SFDVKD. In DNA, the CDR3 is TGTGCCACCAGTGATTGGGCAGGGGGACCAAGAGGACAAGAGACCCAGTACTTC. Encoded protein: CATSDWAGGPRGQETQYF.

V is TRBV9 and J is TRBJ1-1, with no clear D. This CDR3 is built from 14 residues. With 0 bases removed from V and 0 bases from J, the gap between germline ends came to 6 bases. Germline CDR1 is SGDLS and CDR2 is YYNGEE. The CDR3 is CASSVASMNTEAFF. In DNA, the CDR3 is TGTGCCAGCAGCGTAGCTAGTATGAACACTGAAGCTTTCTTT. Full variable domain (missing parts from reference TRBV9 and TRBJ1-1): DSGVTQTPKHLITATGQRVTLRCSPRSGDLSVYWYQQSLDQGLQFLIQYYNGEERAKGNILERFSAQQFPDLHSELNLSSLELGDSALYFCASSVASMNTEAFFGQGTRLTVV.

The rearrangement uses TRBV3-1 (or the pseudogene TRBV3-2) and TRBJ2-7, with TRBD2 matching over 10 bases. Germline CDR1 is LGHDT and CDR2 is YNNKEL (reference sequence). J was trimmed by 3 bases and V by 1 base; bases with no gene match: 15. The CDR3 totals 19 residues. The CDR3 region is CASSQAVRSSGRGFYEQYF. CDR3 in DNA: TGTGCCAGCAGCCAAGCCGTAAGGTCTAGCGGGAGAGGATTCTACGAGCAGTACTTC.

This chain connects TRBV19 to TRBJ1-5, with 9 bases identical to TRBD1. In germline, CDR1 is LNHDA, CDR2 SQIVND (reference sequence). The CDR3 length is 15 residues. After removal of 4 bases from V and 3 bases from J, the junction contained 4 bases not matched to a gene. The CDR3 here is CASSRDRADNQPQHF. The CDR3 region has the DNA TGTGCCAGTAGTAGGGACAGGGCGGACAATCAGCCCCAGCATTTT. The full variable domain, with the rest looked up from reference TRBV19 and TRBJ1-5, is DGGITQSPKYLFRKEGQNVTLSCEQNLNHDAMYWYRQDPGQGLRLIYYSQIVNDFQKGDIAEGYSVSREKKESFPLTVTSAQKNPTAFYLCASSRDRADNQPQHFGDGTRLSIL.

This clone was counted a few times. This chain links TRBV2 with TRBJ2-2; the D gene is possibly TRBD2 (6 bases). Germline CDR1 SNHLY, CDR2 FYNNEI. The CDR3 totals 15 residues. V was pared by 7 bases and J by 2 bases, with 14 bases between. CDR3 in amino acids: CASTSGTDNTGELFF. CDR3 DNA: TGTGCCAGCACCTCCGGGACTGATAACACCGGGGAGCTGTTTTTT.

This clone was seen just once. V gene TRBV4-1 combines with J gene TRBJ2-2, with D maybe TRBD1 (5 bases). There are 17 residues in the CDR3. Germline CDR1 and CDR2: MGHRA and YSYEKL. V was pared by 1 base and J by 7 bases, with 19 bases between. This CDR3 is CASSQALPRVVDGELFF. The CDR3 coding sequence is TGCGCCAGCAGCCAAGCTCTCCCCAGGGTGGTAGACGGGGAGCTGTTTTTT.

The chain joins TRBV5-1 to TRBJ2-7, with 7 bases aligning to TRBD2. The germline gives CDR1 SGHRS, CDR2 YFSETQ. This CDR3 is built from 15 residues. The V gene end was trimmed by 3 bases and the J gene end by 2 bases; junction bases not matched to a gene: 8. CDR3 in amino acids: CASSYNGGGPYEQYF. The CDR3 bases are TGCGCCAGCAGCTACAACGGCGGGGGACCCTACGAGCAGTACTTC.

This clone has just a few counts. This chain uses TRBV7-9 with TRBJ2-3; unclear D gene. The CDR3 consists of 16 residues. Trimming took off 1 base at V and 0 bases at J, with 11 bases between the two ends. The germline gives CDR1 SEHNR, CDR2 FQNEAQ (reference sequence). The CDR3 DNA reads as TGTGCCAGCAGCTTAGAGTTAGCAAAAAGCACAGATACGCAGTATTTT. This gives the protein CASSLELAKSTDTQYF.

The chain couples TRBV18 to TRBJ1-3, with D tentatively TRBD1 (5 bases). The CDR3 extends over 15 amino acids. CDR1 KGHSH and CDR2 LQKENI come from the germline V gene. Trimming removed 3 bases at V and 4 bases at J, with 13 bases between. The CDR3 sequence: CASSPVSGLGNTIYF. Here the CDR3 DNA reads TGTGCCAGCTCACCGGTTTCAGGGCTGGGAAACACCATATATTTT. The complete variable domain, with remaining parts taken from reference TRBV18 and TRBJ1-3, reads NAGVMQNPRHLVRRRGQEARLRCSPMKGHSHVYWYRQLPEEGLKFMVYLQKENIIDESGMPKERFSAEFPKEGPSILRIQQVVRGDSAAYFCASSPVSGLGNTIYFGEGSWLTVV.

The chain joins TRBV5-1 to TRBJ1-2; D call uncertain. V was trimmed by 0 bases and J by 8 bases, leaving 11 bases between them. The length of the CDR3 is 13 residues. The germline gives CDR1 SGHRS, CDR2 YFSETQ. The CDR3 nucleotides read TGCGCCAGCAGCTTGGTGGTCGGGTCCGGCTACACCTTC. This gives the protein CASSLVVGSGYTF.

The genes are TRBV29-1 and TRBJ2-5; 7 bases are shared with TRBD2. The CDR3 covers 17 residues. Losses at the gene ends were 2 bases for V and 2 bases for J; bases not matched to a gene: 14. Germline lookup yields CDR1 SQVTM and CDR2 ANQGSEA. Here the CDR3 reads CSVESPRGGGYQETQYF. In nucleotides, the CDR3 is TGCAGCGTTGAAAGCCCCCGTGGGGGGGGGTATCAAGAGACCCAGTACTTC.

This clone was observed a handful of times. V and J are TRBV6-5 and TRBJ1-2, with 9 bases identical to TRBD1. Trimming removed 5 bases from V and 4 bases from J; junction bases left unmatched: 5. The CDR3 spans 14 residues. Germline V gene lookup returns CDR1 MNHEY and CDR2 SVGAGI. CDR3: CASSPRDRVYGYTF. The CDR3 nucleotides read TGTGCCAGCAGTCCCCGGGACAGGGTCTATGGCTACACCTTC.

The gene calls are TRBV6-5 and TRBJ2-5; 9 bases align to TRBD2. J was trimmed by 6 bases and V by 0 bases; bases with no gene match: 8. The germline V gene has CDR1 MNHEY and CDR2 SVGAGI. CDR3 length: 16 residues. CDR3 amino acids: CASSYSRAGGPKTQYF. CDR3 coding DNA: TGTGCCAGCAGTTACTCGAGGGCGGGAGGGCCAAAGACCCAGTACTTC.

The chain uses TRBV7-3 and TRBJ1-1; tentative D call: TRBD1 (6 bases). Germline CDR1 reads SGHTA; CDR2 reads FQGTGA. The CDR3 runs 11 residues. CDR3 residues: CADSTNTEAFF. The DNA of the CDR3 is TGTGCGGACAGCACGAACACTGAAGCTTTCTTT.

The chain employs TRBV4-1 and TRBJ1-5; the D gene is possibly TRBD1 (6 bases). CDR1 and CDR2 from the germline V gene are MGHRA and YSYEKL. V dropped 0 bases and J dropped 4 bases, with 10 bases sitting between them. CDR3 size: 15 residues. DNA of the CDR3: TGCGCCAGCAGCCAAGATAGCAGGGGTAATCAGCCCCAGCATTTT. Translated, it gives CASSQDSRGNQPQHF.

This chain connects TRBV2 to TRBJ2-3; possible D gene TRBD1, 5 bases. The CDR3 is made up of 14 amino acids. The germline V gene encodes CDR1 SNHLY and CDR2 FYNNEI. The ends were cut back, 6 bases at V and 2 bases at J, with 12 bases in the middle. The CDR3 sequence is CASRRRANTDTQYF. The CDR3 bases are TGTGCCAGCAGGCGCAGGGCTAACACAGATACGCAGTATTTT.

The CDR3 DNA sequence: TGTGCCAGCAATTTTGGGGGGGCGACTAATGAAAAACTGTTTTTT. It yields the protein CASNFGGATNEKLFF. The chain employs TRBV6-6 and TRBJ1-4; TRBD1 might be the D (6 bases). Germline V gene data show CDR1 as MNHNY and CDR2 as SVGAGI (reference sequence). V lost 7 bases and J lost 2, with 14 bases in between. This CDR3 spans 15 amino acids.

The genes are TRBV11-3 and TRBJ1-1, with 9 bases identical to TRBD1. The trim removed 4 bases at V and 0 bases at J, leaving 6 bases unmatched. The germline gives CDR1 SGHNT, CDR2 YENEEA. The CDR3 runs 16 residues. In nucleotides, the CDR3 is TGTGCCAGCAGCTGGAGGACAGGGGACGTGAACACTGAAGCTTTCTTT. Translated, it gives CASSWRTGDVNTEAFF.

This clone was observed a single time. This sequence joins TRBV6-5 and TRBJ1-1, with TRBD1 identical over 8 bases. Germline CDR1 MNHEY, CDR2 SVGAGI. The V and J ends lost 6 bases and 3 bases, in that order; junction bases with no gene match: 6. The CDR3 loop spans 14 amino acids. CDR3 coding DNA: TGTGCCAGCAGATTCGGACAGGGAGACACTGAAGCTTTCTTT. It is translated as CASRFGQGDTEAFF.

The rearrangement joins TRBV7-6 to TRBJ2-1; 10 bases match TRBD2. Germline V lookup: CDR1 SGHVS, CDR2 FNYEAQ. CDR3 size: 15 residues. The J segment lost 2 bases and the V segment lost 2 bases, leaving 0 bases of the junction unmatched. In nucleotides, the CDR3 is TGTGCCAGCAGCTTAAGCGGGGGGGCCTACAATGAGCAGTTCTTC. Residues: CASSLSGGAYNEQFF. Full variable domain (remainder filled in from reference TRBV7-6 and TRBJ2-1): GAGVSQSPRYKVTKRGQDVALRCDPISGHVSLYWYRQALGQGPEFLTYFNYEAQQDKSGLPNDRFSAERPEGSISTLTIQRTEQRDSAMYRCASSLSGGAYNEQFFGPGTRLTVL.

This clone was counted at least ten times. This chain connects TRBV6-2 or TRBV6-3 to TRBJ2-7; 8 nucleotides align to TRBD2. Germline values: CDR1 MNHEY, CDR2 SVGEGT. J was trimmed by 3 bases and V by 5 bases; bases with no gene match: 9. The CDR3 has 15 residues. CDR3: CASSLGTRSVYEQYF. Written as DNA, the CDR3 is TGTGCCAGCAGTCTTGGGACTAGGTCTGTCTACGAGCAGTACTTC.

The chain links TRBV3-1 (or the pseudogene TRBV3-2) to TRBJ2-1, with 10 bases fitting TRBD2. Per the germline V gene, CDR1 is LGHDT and CDR2 is YNNKEL (reference sequence). The CDR3 covers 15 residues. With 7 bases clipped from V and 3 bases from J, the junction kept 6 bases outside the gene matches. The chain's CDR3 is CASTSRTSGYNEQFF. As DNA, the CDR3 is TGTGCCAGCACCAGCAGGACTAGCGGCTACAATGAGCAGTTCTTC.

Concerning this clone: The sample contains more than one DNA sequence encoding this CDR3. The V call is TRBV28, the J call TRBJ2-7; D call uncertain. CDR1 and CDR2 (germline): MDHEN, SYDVKM. The V end lost 2 bases, the J end lost 1 base, and 3 bases lay between the germline ends. The CDR3 length is 12 residues. The CDR3 nucleotides read TGTGCCAGCAGTTTACTTTCCTACGAGCAGTACTTC. Translating it yields CASSLLSYEQYF.

The rearrangement joins TRBV28 to TRBJ1-6; 7 bases are shared with TRBD1. The germline V gene encodes CDR1 MDHEN and CDR2 SYDVKM. Trimming at V came to 6 bases and at J to 3 bases, leaving 2 bases not matched to a gene. This CDR3 spans 14 amino acids. CDR3 residues: CASRTGVYNSPLHF. The CDR3 region has the DNA TGTGCCAGCAGAACAGGGGTCTATAATTCACCCCTCCACTTT.

The V call is TRBV6-6, the J call TRBJ1-2, with 8 bases matching TRBD1. CDR3 length: 13 amino acids. The V and J ends lost 5 bases and 5 bases, in that order; junction bases with no gene match: 4. Germline-derived CDR1 and CDR2 are MNHNY and SVGAGI (reference sequence). The CDR3, as DNA: TGTGCCAGCAGTACCGGGACAGGATATGGCTACACCTTC. Translation gives CASSTGTGYGYTF.

The V gene is TRBV9, the J gene TRBJ2-7; TRBD2 aligns across 8 bases. In germline, CDR1 is SGDLS, CDR2 YYNGEE. V dropped 4 bases and J dropped 0; count of bases not matched to a gene: 6. This CDR3 is built from 15 residues. The CDR3 DNA reads as TGTGCCAGCAGCTGGGGACTAGGCAGCTCCTACGAGCAGTACTTC. Its translation: CASSWGLGSSYEQYF.

The rearrangement joins TRBV5-5 to TRBJ1-4; TRBD1 matches 9 bases. After removal of 0 bases from V and 11 bases from J, the junction contained 8 bases not matched to a gene. This CDR3 is 15 amino acids long. The germline V gene has CDR1 SGHKS and CDR2 YYEKEE (reference sequence). This CDR3 is CASSLATGGAPKLFF. DNA for the CDR3: TGTGCCAGCAGCTTGGCAACAGGGGGCGCCCCCAAACTGTTTTTT.

The chain joins TRBV5-4 to TRBJ1-1; 9 bases are a match to TRBD1. Trimming at V came to 4 bases and at J to 1 base, leaving 5 bases not matched to a gene. From germline, CDR1 is SGHNT and CDR2 YYREEE (reference sequence). The CDR3 sequence is 15 residues long. The CDR3 protein is CASSKPGQGNTEAFF. In DNA form, the CDR3 reads TGTGCCAGCAGCAAACCGGGACAGGGGAACACTGAAGCTTTCTTT.

The chain joins TRBV12-3 or TRBV12-4 to TRBJ2-2, with 7 bases identical to TRBD1. After removal of 6 bases from V and 6 bases from J, the junction contained 4 bases not matched to a gene. The CDR3 is made up of 13 amino acids. In DNA form, the CDR3 reads TGTGCCAGCAGGCTAAGGGGGCCCGGGGAGCTGTTTTTT. Translated: CASRLRGPGELFF.

V is TRBV2 and J is TRBJ1-2; 7 bases line up with TRBD1. The CDR3 has 15 amino acids. Germline CDR1 is SNHLY and CDR2 is FYNNEI. J lost 2 bases, V lost 2 bases, and 5 bases had no gene match. The CDR3 DNA sequence: TGTGCCAGCAGTGAACCCCTGACAGGGAACTATGGCTACACCTTC. Translated: CASSEPLTGNYGYTF.